This TCR beta chain appears in the sequencing data of a study of Ad26.COV2.S vaccination and SARS-CoV-2 variants. The overall study: Doses of Ad26.COV2.S were injected into muscle once or twice, 56 days apart.

Regarding treatment: some 19 received Ad26.COV2.S at low or high dose, single or two shots; 5 received placebo; per-sample allocation not given. Samples were taken on day 63 after the first vaccine or placebo injection. The CDR3 is 14 amino acids. V lost 5 bases and J lost 5, with 13 bases in between. Germline V gives CDR1 SGHTA, CDR2 FQGNSA. This table comes from immunoSEQ multiplex PCR, and its TCRdb copy is limited to in-frame clones, with some not included. The sample comprises fewer than 400,000 clones, approximately 87% of which are singletons, and about 5.4% rests with the top ten. The source was peripheral blood, collected in a trial of Ad26.COV2.S vaccine versus placebo. The J gene is TRBJ2-1, the V gene TRBV7-2; D perhaps matches TRBD2 (6 bases). This TCR derives from a person aged 18-60 years who received the Ad26.COV2.S COVID-19 vaccine or a placebo. DNA for the CDR3: TGTGCCAGCAGCCTGGGACTTTCCCACAATGAGCAGTTCTTC. It encodes CASSLGLSHNEQFF.